These T cell receptor beta chains were read from a single sample in a study of T cell responses to AZD1222 COVID-19 vaccine. The method was immunoSEQ multiplex PCR; TCRdb's version includes in-frame clones alone and lacks a portion of them. In the table there are some 200,000 clones, 85% to 95% of which are singletons. The specimen was peripheral blood, collected on day 0 of MenACWY control vaccination. The receptors shown here come from an adult in good health. The CDR3 runs from the conserved cysteine through the conserved F or W. The D gene is left open where the match is weak. Expanded clones are given a class, and other clones once, few, many or no size at all.

NA | TRBJ2-3 | TRBV19 | NA | CASRRVVTDTQYF | TGTGCCAGTAGGCGGGTAGTAACAGATACGCAGTATTTT
NA | TRBJ1-5 | TRBV19 | NA | CASSPRRGSNQPQHF | TGTGCCAGTAGTCCTCGGAGGGGAAGCAATCAGCCCCAGCATTTT
TRBD1 | TRBJ1-5 | TRBV2 | NA | CASSASGQSNQPQHF | TGTGCCAGCAGCGCCTCGGGACAGAGCAATCAGCCCCAGCATTTT
NA | TRBJ1-5 | TRBV4-3 | NA | CASSQDLSTVSSAQHF | TGCGCCAGCAGCCAAGATCTATCCACCGTATCATCAGCCCAGCATTTT
NA | TRBJ1-2 | TRBV3-1/TRBV3-2 | once | CASSQVGGRSGYTF | TGTGCCAGCAGCCAAGTCGGGGGTCGGAGCGGCTACACCTTC
NA | TRBJ1-2 | TRBV5-4 | NA | CASSPQGPGYTF | TGTGCCAGCAGCCCTCAGGGACCTGGCTACACCTTC
NA | TRBJ1-5 | TRBV24-1 | NA | CATSDHLGRAPQHF | TGTGCCACCAGTGACCACTTGGGCAGGGCACCCCAGCATTTT
NA | TRBJ1-5 | TRBV28 | NA | CATRGDLYQPQHF | TGTGCCACCCGGGGGGACCTCTATCAGCCCCAGCATTTT
TRBD1 | TRBJ1-2 | TRBV19 | NA | CASTQGQGYGYTF | TGTGCCAGTACCCAGGGACAGGGCTATGGCTACACCTTC
NA | TRBJ2-2 | TRBV5-6 | NA | CASSLVGPGELFF | TGTGCCAGCAGCTTGGTAGGCCCCGGGGAGCTGTTTTTT
TRBD2 | TRBJ2-5 | TRBV4-1 | few | CASSARLAGVRLQETQYF | TGCGCCAGCAGCGCCCGACTAGCGGGGGTTCGGCTGCAAGAGACCCAGTACTTC
NA | TRBJ2-7 | TRBV20-1 | NA | CSASGVPYEQYF | TGCAGTGCTAGTGGTGTCCCCTACGAGCAGTACTTC